This TCR beta chain is from a study of cytomegalovirus exposure and HLA in healthy donors. Whole-study findings and limits: TCR sequences were mostly rare, though some public TCRs occurred in many donors.

This CDR3 is built from 17 residues. From germline, CDR1 is LNHDA and CDR2 SQIVND (reference sequence). Deletions cut 6 bases from V and 7 bases from J, with 27 bases between. Note on this clone: What it binds is unknown.

Vbeta (60) and Jbeta (13) primers were used in the PCR. Original handling: Later, tens of millions of unique TCR beta chains were counted in an analysis, and roughly 11 million of them were shared. Repertoires were generated with immunoSEQ multiplex PCR, while TCRdb's copy carries only in-frame clones and drops some. The V and J calls and clone size are taken from that table; D and trimming were inferred from the DNA. The sample records around 150,000 clones, roughly three quarters being singletons. This sequence originates from a man younger than 40 in good health and CMV-seronegative. This rearrangement joins TRBV19 to TRBJ1-1, with D possibly TRBD1 on 6 matching bases. Sequenced material: PBMCs. This CDR3 is CASSYPSGGKIPHEAFF. DNA for the CDR3: TGTGCCAGTAGCTACCCCTCTGGGGGCAAAATTCCCCATGAAGCTTTCTTT.